The 7 T cell receptor beta chains given below trace back to one sample, sequenced in a study of blood T cell repertoires in COVID-19 (dated by TCRdb to 2018 to 2021). The receptor library was made with the immunoSEQ multiplex PCR assay. TCRdb took over this immuneACCESS table, retaining in-frame rearrangements with V and J assigned. Such tables are incomplete; in checked studies, under half of the missing clones stem from an unresolved V gene, and the remainder is unexplained. The table for this sample lists 150,000 to 200,000 clones; under 90% of them were counted only once. The ten largest clones take up roughly 12% of the sample. Sequencing was done on a sample of PBMCs or T cells enriched from blood (not recorded which). The receptors shown here come from a man aged 45-60 years who had recovered from COVID-19.

V gene TRBV7-9 combines with J gene TRBJ1-1, with D hard to call. V was cut by 5 bases and J by 10 bases, with 14 bases left in between. Germline CDR1 SEHNR, CDR2 FQNEAQ (reference sequence). There are 12 residues in the CDR3. The CDR3 here is CASSPGGPGAFF. The CDR3, as DNA: TGTGCCAGCAGCCCCGGTGGTCCCGGAGCTTTCTTT.

This clone was seen a few times. The V and J genes are TRBV27 and TRBJ1-2; TRBD1 might be the D (5 bases). The germline CDR1 and CDR2 sequences are MNHEY and SMNVEV (reference sequence). The CDR3 loop spans 13 amino acids. V lost 2 bases to trimming and J lost 8 bases, with 12 bases between them. This CDR3 is CASSLEGEGGYTF. The CDR3 nucleotides read TGTGCCAGCAGTTTAGAAGGGGAGGGCGGCTACACCTTC.

The chain uses TRBV19 and TRBJ1-5, with unresolved D. V gave up 3 bases and J gave up 4 bases, with 13 bases separating them. Germline values: CDR1 LNHDA, CDR2 SQIVND (reference sequence). The CDR3 totals 15 residues. The CDR3 sequence is CASSIGEDGNQPQHF. CDR3 coding DNA: TGTGCCAGTAGTATCGGGGAGGACGGAAATCAGCCCCAGCATTTT.

This clone came up once. The V gene is TRBV20-1, the J gene TRBJ2-2; 8 nucleotides match TRBD2. The CDR3 is 15 residues long. With V trimmed by 3 bases and J by 1 base, 4 bases remained unmatched. CDR1 and CDR2 from the germline V gene are DFQATT and SNEGSKA (reference sequence). DNA for the CDR3: TGCAGTGCTAGTTCTCGGGGGGGGAACACCGGGGAGCTGTTTTTT. Translation gives CSASSRGGNTGELFF.

A few counts support this clone. The chain is built from TRBV4-1 and TRBJ1-1; tentative D call: TRBD1 (6 bases). CDR3 length: 18 amino acids. The V end was cut by 0 bases, the J end by 0 bases, with 17 bases between. Germline CDR1 MGHRA, CDR2 YSYEKL. The DNA of the CDR3 is TGCGCCAGCAGCCAAGACGAGGGGTTGGGGGCGGTGAACACTGAAGCTTTCTTT. It encodes CASSQDEGLGAVNTEAFF.

The chain employs TRBV5-1 and TRBJ2-5; D may be TRBD2 (6 bases). Germline V CDR1 and CDR2: SGHRS, YFSETQ. The V gene lost 7 bases and the J gene lost 7 bases, with 23 bases spanning the gap. The CDR3 extends over 15 amino acids. In DNA form, the CDR3 reads TGCGCCAGCTGGACTCCCGGGCAGGAGGGAGTGACCCAGTACTTC. As protein: CASWTPGQEGVTQYF.

The chain links TRBV4-1 to TRBJ1-2; 8 nucleotides agree with TRBD1. CDR1 is MGHRA and CDR2 is YSYEKL in the germline V gene. The CDR3 covers 16 residues. V lost 0 bases and J lost 4; bases outside the gene matches: 7. Written as DNA, the CDR3 is TGCGCCAGCAGCCAAGAATCGCGAGACAGGGGCTATGGCTACACCTTC. Its translation: CASSQESRDRGYGYTF.